This T cell receptor beta chain was observed in a study of neurological immune-mediated disorders. About the research overall: For the 35 or so multiple sclerosis patients, the disease was relapsing-remitting in roughly 31 and secondary progressive in 3.

V was pared by 6 bases and J by 5 bases, with 17 bases between. Germline CDR1 and CDR2: MNHEY and SVGAGI. This CDR3 has 16 residues. A remark on this clonotype: As yet, its antigen is unknown.

From the 5' RACE reads, TCRdb called clonotypes with MiXCR, one entry per CDR3 protein. The sample consists of fewer than 85,000 distinct CDR3 sequences, roughly 4.9% of them appearing once. Study results and limitations: It was the repertoires of 18 of 34 multiple sclerosis patients that phylogenetic grouping placed in one related-CDR3 cluster, which is a possible signature. In HTLV-1-associated myelopathy, TCR clonal expansion was greatest, whereas multiple sclerosis had the least, falling below healthy controls.

Sequencing used PBMCs. The chain couples TRBV6-5 to TRBJ1-6, with D maybe TRBD1 (5 bases). The receptor's source is a woman in her sixties or seventies with multiple sclerosis. CDR3 in amino acids: CASRDPGRIDNSPLHF. CDR3 bases: TGTGCCAGCAGAGACCCGGGACGGATTGATAATTCACCCCTCCACTTT.